This T cell receptor beta chain was recovered during a study of control samples from healthy donors and cancer patients. Method: immunoSEQ multiplex PCR; TCRdb's copy keeps in-frame clones and lacks some. The sample carries roughly 86,000 clones, approximately 95% recorded once. The length of the CDR3 is 14 residues. Per germline, CDR1 SGDLS and CDR2 YYNGEE. V dropped 4 bases and J dropped 7 bases, with 14 bases sitting between them. The TCR originated in a woman aged 25 to 39 in good health. Sequenced material: blood. The rearrangement links TRBV9 to TRBJ1-4; no reliable D call. CDR3 sequence: CASSPIPGGEKLFF. Written as DNA, the CDR3 is TGTGCCAGCAGCCCAATCCCAGGCGGTGAAAAACTGTTTTTT.